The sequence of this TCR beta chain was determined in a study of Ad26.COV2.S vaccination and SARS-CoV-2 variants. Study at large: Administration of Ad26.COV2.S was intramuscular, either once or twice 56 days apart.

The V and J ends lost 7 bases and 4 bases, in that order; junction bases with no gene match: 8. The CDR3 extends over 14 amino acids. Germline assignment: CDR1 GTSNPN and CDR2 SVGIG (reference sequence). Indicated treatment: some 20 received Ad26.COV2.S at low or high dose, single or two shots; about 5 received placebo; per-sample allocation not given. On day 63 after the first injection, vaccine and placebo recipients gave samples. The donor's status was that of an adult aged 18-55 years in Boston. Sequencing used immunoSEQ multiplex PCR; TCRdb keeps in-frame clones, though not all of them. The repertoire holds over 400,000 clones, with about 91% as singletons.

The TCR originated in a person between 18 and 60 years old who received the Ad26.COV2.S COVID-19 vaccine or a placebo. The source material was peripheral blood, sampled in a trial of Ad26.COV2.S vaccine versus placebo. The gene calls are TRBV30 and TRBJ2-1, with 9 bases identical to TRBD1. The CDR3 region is CAYQRTGEYNEQFF. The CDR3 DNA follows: TGTGCCTACCAAAGGACAGGGGAGTACAATGAGCAGTTCTTC.